This TCR beta chain was recovered during a study of T cells in Graves' hyperthyroidism and ophthalmopathy. The CDR3 contains 13 residues. Trimming left V 3 bases short and J 3 bases short, with 11 bases between. The germline gives CDR1 DFQATT, CDR2 SNEGSKA (reference sequence). Template material for amplifying TCR beta CDR3 regions consisted of RNA transcripts. First-round RT-PCR with HTBI primers amplified the TCR CDR3 region. TCRdb re-analysed the multiplex PCR reads in MiXCR, keeping a single row per CDR3 protein. Here the sample spans around 760,000 distinct CDR3 sequences, roughly a third being singletons. This clonotype was counted at least ten times. Its antigen is not known. General study findings and limits: Most expanded thyroid clonotypes above 0.001 recurred in blood.

Diagnoses were made from clinical symptoms, serum measures (thyroxine and TRAb), thyroid ultrasound and orbital computed tomography. The authors obtained PBMCs from 10 ml of fresh peripheral blood. The receptor's source is a middle-aged woman with Graves' hyperthyroidism. The gene calls are TRBV20-1 and TRBJ1-1, with a weak D call TRBD1 (6 bases). Sequencing was carried out using blood. In nucleotides, the CDR3 is TGCAGTGCTAGTGCAGGACAGCACACTGAAGCTTTCTTT. Its protein is CSASAGQHTEAFF.